The source of this TCR beta chain is a study of regulatory T cells in long-lasting Graves disease (dated by TCRdb to 2020 to 2022). Study-wide context: Patients with newly diagnosed Graves' disease had been on antithyroid drugs for under 3 months. The study took place in China and was registered as a clinical trial. TCR sequencing covered 13 persistent and about 20 newly diagnosed Graves' disease patients, 33 samples in total. Persistent Graves' disease patients were compared with newly diagnosed Graves' disease patients by peripheral blood TCR sequencing and RNA sequencing. Beyond this particular receptor, the publication reports: Because the primary lesion, thyroid tissue, could not be accessed, the study looked at peripheral blood alone. Preferential use of TRBV28, TRBJ1-2 and TRBJ2-5 was observed in persistent disease, whereas TRBV20-1 and TRBJ2-1 were favored in newly diagnosed disease. As a limitation, the authors acknowledged that the small sample size may reduce accuracy. Persistent patients shared more public clonotypes among themselves (around 3,000) than newly diagnosed patients did (about 970). Lower TCR Shannon entropy and fewer highly expanded clones were observed in persistent Graves' disease patients than in newly diagnosed patients, which suggested clonal expansion. Sequencing and analysis were limited to the TCR beta chain.

From the cysteine up to the phenylalanine, the CDR3 has a length of 14 residues. This entry keeps only the CDR3 DNA: 42 bases, framed from base 1. The trim is 5 bases for V and 2 bases for J, with a gap of 11 bases between the germline ends. As encoded in the germline V gene (reference sequence), CDR1 is WNHNN while CDR2 is SYGVQD. This clonotype showed up many times. What antigen it recognizes has not been identified. It has no much larger one-base neighbor in the sample; base qualities were not kept. Receptor amplification or capture employed multiplex PCR. Sequencing used an Illumina HiSeq 4000. To build TCR beta libraries, CDR3 regions were amplified by Arm-PCR using iRepertoire HTBI primers. Before sequencing, the PCR products went through gel purification. On the study's bioinformatics: Gene usage analysis of CDR3 amino acid clonotypes used the roughly 60 TRBV and around 13 TRBJ segments found across samples. COPE and FqMerger were used to merge filtered high-quality paired reads into contigs. BLAST was used to align contigs to the IMGT TRBV, TRBD and TRBJ reference genes, and CDR3 was defined following IMGT. Any clonotype with a frequency above 0.1% was classified as a highly expanded clone. Shannon entropy served as the measure of repertoire diversity, while the Gini coefficient captured V-J evenness. Clonotypes shared by more than one individual were considered public. TCRdb cleaned the public reads at Q25 with fastp, built clones with MiXCR and kept in-frame beta chains. Rows with one shared CDR3 protein collapse into an entry with the most common genes and DNA. The V and J calls come from TCRdb's annotation, not from the publication. This sample holds around 500,000 distinct CDR3 sequences; around 13% were observed only once. The top ten constitute more than 8% of the sample.

Explained via the paper, the time point label denotes: newly diagnosed GD, antithyroid drugs for less than 3 months. For both TCR sequencing and RNA sequencing, RNA was extracted from PBMCs in TRIzol. The diagnosis of Graves' disease was made according to American Thyroid Association guidelines. Patients for the study were recruited at an endocrinology department in Xi'an, China. Each patient gave approximately 10 milliliters of peripheral blood, collected in an EDTA anticoagulant tube. Ficoll Paque Plus density gradient separation was used to isolate PBMCs, and no further T cell sorting was done. RNA quality was checked with an Agilent 2100 Bioanalyzer and agarose gel, and concentration with a NanoDrop 2000. This same sample was also part of a study on T cells in Graves' hyperthyroidism and ophthalmopathy. As that second study puts it: A patient counted as having stable Graves' hyperthyroidism if no progression to ophthalmopathy occurred over 18 months of follow-up. Hyperthyroidism patients were aged 18 to 65 years and newly diagnosed, with disease duration of less than 2 months. Exclusion was applied to patients with uncontrolled infections, other autoimmune diseases, pregnancy or lactation. Diagnoses were established on the basis of clinical symptoms, serum thyroxine and TRAb, thyroid ultrasound, and orbital computed tomography. A first-round RT-PCR of the TCR CDR3 used the HTBI primer set with the Qiagen OneStep RT-PCR kit. Most expanded thyroid clonotypes (frequency above 0.001) were also found in blood, which suggests that blood repertoires may mirror thyroid immune responses. In cross-validation, a model built on a 13 V-J signature told ophthalmopathy apart from stable hyperthyroidism with approximately 90% sensitivity and around 84% specificity, and in testing the same model reached 80%/75%. During validation, the model predicted progression to ophthalmopathy a median of around 7 months ahead of onset, with approximately 71% sensitivity and 72% to 80% specificity. To identify distinguishing TCR V-J signatures, a discovery cohort of about a hundred patients was used, comprising 43 with Graves' ophthalmopathy and some 60 with stable Graves' hyperthyroidism. An independent validation cohort of around 19 hyperthyroidism patients and about 16 patients who later progressed to ophthalmopathy tested prospective prediction of ophthalmopathy. The 100 discovery patients were divided at random into training and test sets in a 7:3 ratio. The study also compared thyroid tissue and blood T-cell repertoires from about 6 Graves' hyperthyroidism patients. After blood sampling, hyperthyroidism patients were treated with methimazole at a starting dose of 30 mg daily, and ophthalmopathy patients were treated with high-dose intravenous methylprednisolone. A second multiplex PCR round built the libraries, followed by size selection and purification. Sequencing of the libraries was done on an Illumina HiSeq2000 using paired-end 100 bp reads. SOAPnuke was used to process the raw data, removing reads that contained adapters or uncalled bases, had a mean Phred below 15, or lacked an exact match to the constant primer or identifier. COPE v1.2.5 was used to merge the high-quality paired reads, and each unique nucleotide sequence was defined as a clonotype. Clonotypes were aligned to IMGT TRBV, TRBD and TRBJ reference segments using MiTCR v1.1. The analysis was restricted to V-J combinations with a frequency above 0.0001, which together covered 99.2% of the repertoires. A TCS score was defined as the ratio between F50 (clonal expansion) and ExV (chaos), using BLOSUM62-based TCRdist between CDR3 peptides within each V-J. Welch's t-statistics and random forest reduced roughly 500 V-J features to some 14, which were used in a naive Bayes classifier (R e1071). No statistical method was used to fix the sample size in advance, and group allocation was not hidden from the investigators. The paper describes TCR Vbeta CDR3 sequencing of around 140 peripheral blood samples, made up of approximately 40 ophthalmopathy patients, roughly 72 hyperthyroidism patients and some 17 progressor patients.

The receptor comes from a woman aged 30 to 39 with Graves disease. Donor details come from another sample of the same person, matched by shared clones. This chain joins TRBV10-1 to TRBJ2-3; the D gene is perhaps TRBD2, from 5 matching bases. The source material was peripheral blood mononuclear cells (PBMCs), sampled at new diagnosis, from a patient treated with antithyroid drugs. The CDR3 has the sequence CASSFGGLTDTQYF. Read as DNA, the sequence is TGCGCCAGCAGTTTTGGAGGCCTCACAGATACGCAGTATTTT.